This entry lists 28 T cell receptor beta chains sequenced from one sample in a study of cytomegalovirus exposure and HLA in healthy donors. Use of 60 Vbeta and 13 Jbeta primers characterized the PCR. TCRdb keeps only in-frame clones here, not all; method: immunoSEQ multiplex PCR. The sample includes 200,000 or so clones, 84% of them seen just once. The source material was PBMCs. The receptors were sampled from a boy between 10 and 17 years old in good health and CMV-seronegative.

The chain uses TRBV5-1 and TRBJ2-1, with 7 nucleotides matching TRBD2. The CDR3 runs 14 residues. CDR1 and CDR2 from the germline V gene are SGHRS and YFSETQ. Germline trimming cut 4 bases from V and 6 bases from J; bases unmatched to any gene: 7. The CDR3 here is CASSLGSSGNEQFF. For the CDR3, the DNA is TGCGCCAGCAGCCTTGGGTCTAGCGGCAATGAGCAGTTCTTC. The entire variable domain, with the rest obtained from reference TRBV5-1 and TRBJ2-1, is as follows: KAGVTQTPRYLIKTRGQQVTLSCSPISGHRSVSWYQQTPGQGLQFLFEYFSETQRNKGNFPGRFSGRQFSNSRSEMNVSTLELGDSALYLCASSLGSSGNEQFFGPGTRLTVL.

This clone was counted once. The junction departs from the called germline gene at one end, perhaps through a read error. The chain joins TRBV7-7 to TRBJ1-1; D is perhaps TRBD1 (5 bases). CDR1 and CDR2 (germline): SSHAT, FNYEAQ (reference sequence). The CDR3 runs to 13 residues. Here the CDR3 reads CASSATEYTEAFF. CDR3 nucleotide sequence: TGTGCTAGCAGCGCGACAGAGTACACTGAAGCTTTCTTT.

This clone showed up just a few times. The chain has TRBV5-1 and TRBJ2-3; D perhaps matches TRBD1 (6 bases). Germline assignment: CDR1 SGHRS and CDR2 YFSETQ. Trimming removed 7 bases at V and 2 bases at J, with 11 bases between. The CDR3 totals 13 residues. As DNA, the CDR3 is TGCGCCAGCCAGGGGTTGTCCACAGATACGCAGTATTTT. It translates to CASQGLSTDTQYF.

Remarks on this clone: Mismatch with germline at one junction end may stem from a read error. V gene TRBV28 combines with J gene TRBJ2-7; 9 positions agree with TRBD2. The CDR3 covers 12 residues. CDR1 MDHEN and CDR2 SYDVKM come from the germline V gene. The CDR3 protein is CASRSSSGGRAF. DNA for the CDR3: TGTGCCAGCAGATCCTCCTCGGGCGGGAGGGCCTTC.

The genes are TRBV5-1 and TRBJ2-4; 7 bases are shared with TRBD2. CDR3 length: 13 amino acids. With 6 bases clipped from V and 7 bases from J, the junction kept 7 bases outside the gene matches. Germline assignment: CDR1 SGHRS and CDR2 YFSETQ. The CDR3 sequence: CASKGREGNIQYF. The CDR3 coding sequence is TGCGCCAGCAAAGGCAGGGAGGGTAACATTCAGTACTTC.

The chain joins TRBV30 to TRBJ1-5; D might be TRBD1 (6 bases). Germline CDR1 reads GTSNPN; CDR2 reads SVGIG (reference sequence). V was cut by 2 bases and J by 6 bases, with 11 bases left in between. This CDR3 has 13 residues. The CDR3 sequence is CAWSSGELQPQHF. Here the CDR3 DNA reads TGTGCCTGGAGTTCAGGGGAACTTCAGCCCCAGCATTTT.

The rearrangement joins TRBV29-1 to TRBJ2-7, with 8 positions matching TRBD2. The germline V gene has CDR1 SQVTM and CDR2 ANQGSEA. Trimming took 6 bases from V and 2 from J; bases not matched to a gene: 6. This CDR3 comprises 13 residues. CDR3 nucleotide sequence: TGCAGCGTAGGCACTAGCGGCACCTACGAGCAGTACTTC. It translates to CSVGTSGTYEQYF.

This chain links TRBV19 with TRBJ1-5; 9 bases are a match to TRBD1. CDR3 length: 14 residues. Germline V gives CDR1 LNHDA, CDR2 SQIVND (reference sequence). The trim removed 4 bases at V and 5 bases at J, leaving 3 bases unmatched. Here the CDR3 DNA reads TGTGCCAGTAGTACTACAGGGGGCGATCAGCCCCAGCATTTT. This translates into CASSTTGGDQPQHF.

The chain links TRBV23-1 to TRBJ1-2; 7 bases match TRBD1. TRBV23-1 is treated as an ORF (open reading frame) with a function not yet certain. V dropped 4 bases and J dropped 4; count of bases not matched to a gene: 9. This CDR3 has 15 amino acids. The DNA for the CDR3 is TGCGCCAGCAGTCGCCTATACCGGGACAGCTATGGCTACACCTTC. It translates to CASSRLYRDSYGYTF.

The chain couples TRBV27 to TRBJ2-1; D may be TRBD1 (5 bases). Germline CDR1 and CDR2: MNHEY and SMNVEV (reference sequence). This CDR3 is built from 12 residues. V was clipped by 6 bases and J by 9 bases, with 12 bases between them. DNA for the CDR3: TGTGCCAGCAGCGGCCAGGGCACTGAGCAGTTCTTC. Its protein is CASSGQGTEQFF.

The chain carries TRBV30 and TRBJ2-3; 11 bases map to TRBD1. The CDR3 totals 15 residues. Germline values: CDR1 GTSNPN, CDR2 SVGIG (reference sequence). Losses at the gene ends were 3 bases for V and 4 bases for J; bases not matched to a gene: 6. The chain's CDR3 is CAWSLSDRGPDTQYF. CDR3 bases: TGTGCCTGGAGCTTATCGGACAGGGGGCCAGATACGCAGTATTTT.

This clone was recorded a few times. The CDR3 is CASSYLPSYEQYF. The CDR3 DNA is TGTGCCAGCAGCTACTTGCCCTCCTACGAGCAGTACTTC. The chain carries TRBV5-4 and TRBJ2-7; D is uncertain. V lost 3 bases to trimming and J lost 0 bases, with 7 bases between them. Germline CDR1 is SGHNT and CDR2 is YYREEE (reference sequence). The CDR3 totals 13 residues. The full variable domain, with the rest looked up from reference TRBV5-4 and TRBJ2-7, is ETGVTQSPTHLIKTRGQQVTLRCSSQSGHNTVSWYQQALGQGPQFIFQYYREEENGRGNFPPRFSGLQFPNYSSELNVNALELDDSALYLCASSYLPSYEQYFGPGTRLTVT.

The chain combines TRBV14 with TRBJ2-7, with TRBD1 identical over 7 bases. Germline loops: CDR1 SGHDN, CDR2 FVKESK. The V and J ends lost 1 base and 3 bases, in that order; junction bases with no gene match: 9. The CDR3 extends over 16 amino acids. CDR3 region: CASSQGDSLGRYEQYF. CDR3 nucleotides: TGTGCCAGCAGCCAAGGGGACAGCCTTGGACGCTACGAGCAGTACTTC. The full variable domain, in which reference TRBV14 and TRBJ2-7 provide the parts outside the CDR3, is EAGVTQFPSHSVIEKGQTVTLRCDPISGHDNLYWYRRVMGKEIKFLLHFVKESKQDESGMPNNRFLAERTGGTYSTLKVQPAELEDSGVYFCASSQGDSLGRYEQYFGPGTRLTVT.

As to this clone: The junction does not match germline at one end; this may be a read error. The chain recombines TRBV7-7 with TRBJ2-7; 9 nucleotides line up with TRBD1. This CDR3 region has 18 residues. Germline-derived CDR1 and CDR2 are SSHAT and FNYEAQ (reference sequence). Written as DNA, the CDR3 is TGTGCTAGCAGCTTCGGCCCCTCCGGGACAGGGAACTCCTACGAGCAGTACTTC. Its translation: CASSFGPSGTGNSYEQYF.

The chain joins TRBV28 to TRBJ2-1; TRBD1 agrees at 9 bases. Germline values: CDR1 MDHEN, CDR2 SYDVKM. After removal of 5 bases from V and 7 bases from J, the junction contained 9 bases not matched to a gene. The CDR3 is 15 residues long. This CDR3 reads CASSAPGQGWNEQFF. DNA of the CDR3: TGTGCCAGCAGTGCCCCGGGACAGGGCTGGAATGAGCAGTTCTTC. The whole variable domain, filled in from reference TRBV28 and TRBJ2-1, reads DVKVTQSSRYLVKRTGEKVFLECVQDMDHENMFWYRQDPGLGLRLIYFSYDVKMKEKGDIPEGYSVSREKKERFSLILESASTNQTSMYLCASSAPGQGWNEQFFGPGTRLTVL.

The chain is built from TRBV19 and TRBJ1-2; the D is unclear. In germline, CDR1 is LNHDA, CDR2 SQIVND (reference sequence). V was cut by 6 bases and J by 2 bases, with 10 bases left in between. This CDR3 has 13 residues. CDR3 amino acids: CASSGLSNYGYTF. The CDR3 DNA reads TGTGCCAGTAGCGGGTTATCCAACTATGGCTACACCTTC.

A few counts support this clone. This CDR3 is CAISREVTEGYTF. The DNA of the CDR3 is TGTGCCATCTCCCGCGAGGTAACGGAGGGCTACACCTTC. V and J are TRBV10-3 and TRBJ1-2; D is unresolved. CDR3 length: 13 amino acids. CDR1 ENHRY and CDR2 SYGVKD come from the germline V gene. The V end lost 8 bases, the J end lost 8 bases, and 18 bases lay between the germline ends.

This sequence joins TRBV29-1 and TRBJ2-5, with D maybe TRBD1 (6 bases). Germline assignment: CDR1 SQVTM and CDR2 ANQGSEA. Trimming left V 3 bases short and J 2 bases short, with 10 bases between. The CDR3 has 13 amino acids. This chain's CDR3 is CSVEDSWQETQYF. CDR3 sequence (DNA): TGCAGCGTTGAGGACAGTTGGCAAGAGACCCAGTACTTC.

This sequence joins TRBV7-2 and TRBJ1-2, with 7 positions matching TRBD1. The CDR3 has 16 amino acids. CDR1 is SGHTA, CDR2 FQGNSA, per germline. V was pared by 4 bases and J by 8 bases, with 16 bases of the junction left unmatched. DNA for the CDR3: TGTGCCAGCAGCTCGGGGTTGTCGACAGGGAAAAAGGGCTACACCTTC. Encoded protein: CASSSGLSTGKKGYTF.

This clone was seen just once. The V call is TRBV10-2, the J call TRBJ1-1, with D unclear. There are 10 residues in the CDR3. CDR1 WSHSY and CDR2 SAAADI come from the germline V gene. Trimming took off 6 bases at V and 4 bases at J, with 3 bases between the two ends. CDR3 bases: TGCGCCAGCAGCGGCACTGAAGCTTTCTTT. Amino acids: CASSGTEAFF.

The J gene is TRBJ2-2, the V gene TRBV4-1; possibly TRBD1 for D (5 bases). This CDR3 has 15 residues. Trimming took 3 bases from V and 9 from J, leaving 17 bases between them. Germline V gene data show CDR1 as MGHRA and CDR2 as YSYEKL. The CDR3 protein is CASSQDDSMGRELFF. As DNA, the CDR3 is TGCGCCAGCAGCCAGGACGACAGTATGGGAAGGGAGCTGTTTTTT.

This clone has only a few counts. This chain links TRBV4-3 with TRBJ2-2; D not certain. The V gene's germline CDR1 is LGHNA and CDR2 YSLEER. Between the trimmed V and J ends, which lost 6 bases and 5 bases, there was a span of 13 bases. This CDR3 comprises 14 residues. The CDR3 DNA is TGCGCCAGCAGAAGACTGCTCCTAACCGGGGAGCTGTTTTTT. Translated, it gives CASRRLLLTGELFF.

This clone appeared once. This chain joins TRBV9 and TRBJ2-6; D is possibly TRBD2 (5 bases). This CDR3 comprises 19 residues. CDR1 and CDR2 (germline): SGDLS, YYNGEE. V was pared by 0 bases and J by 0 bases, with 16 bases between. The DNA for the CDR3 is TGTGCCAGCAGCGTAGCTAGGCGACTCGGGGTCTCTGGGGCCAACGTCCTGACTTTC. It encodes CASSVARRLGVSGANVLTF.

The chain employs TRBV28 and TRBJ1-2; TRBD1 matches 10 bases. V shed 5 bases, J shed 3 bases, and the junction held 6 bases outside the gene matches. CDR3 length equals 15 residues. CDR1 and CDR2 (germline): MDHEN, SYDVKM. The CDR3: CASSPGQGDHYGYTF. The CDR3 nucleotides are TGTGCCAGCAGTCCCGGACAGGGGGATCACTATGGCTACACCTTC.

The chain joins TRBV5-6 to TRBJ1-1, with 7 positions matching TRBD1. Germline V gene data show CDR1 as SGHDT and CDR2 as YYEEEE. The CDR3 sequence is 16 residues long. V was clipped by 4 bases and J by 0 bases; unmatched bases: 9. CDR3 in DNA: TGTGCCAGCAGCCTTACCCTGACAGGGCTGAACACTGAAGCTTTCTTT. Its translation is CASSLTLTGLNTEAFF.

The chain recombines TRBV29-1 with TRBJ2-7; 10 bases map to TRBD1. CDR1 SQVTM and CDR2 ANQGSEA come from the germline V gene. V dropped 4 bases and J dropped 6; count of bases not matched to a gene: 0. CDR3 length: 11 residues. The CDR3 bases are TGCAGCGTTGGGACAGGGGGCGAGCAGTACTTC. The encoded protein is CSVGTGGEQYF.

The chain couples TRBV5-1 to TRBJ2-2; perhaps TRBD1 as D (6 bases). Germline V lookup: CDR1 SGHRS, CDR2 YFSETQ. V lost 7 bases to trimming and J lost 7 bases, with 17 bases between them. CDR3 length: 14 residues. The CDR3 loop reads CASGEQGVVGELFF. DNA of the CDR3: TGCGCCAGCGGAGAACAGGGAGTTGTCGGGGAGCTGTTTTTT.

The V call is TRBV27, the J call TRBJ2-1; no reliable D call. The CDR3 runs 12 residues. With 5 bases removed from V and 3 bases from J, the gap between germline ends came to 5 bases. Germline lookup yields CDR1 MNHEY and CDR2 SMNVEV (reference sequence). The chain's CDR3 is CASSPSYNEQFF. The DNA for the CDR3 is TGTGCCAGCAGTCCTAGCTACAATGAGCAGTTCTTC.